The source of this TCR beta chain is a study of shared clonotypes between healthy human individuals. Study conclusions and caveats: Sequencing depth was predicted to influence how clonotypes are shared among donors.

V trimming: 6 bases; J trimming: 5 bases; junction bases outside the gene matches: 3. Germline V gene data show CDR1 as MNHEY and CDR2 as SVGAGI. This CDR3 comprises 13 residues. Details on this clone: Its antigen is not known.

Positive CCR7 selection of CD45RO-negative cells yielded the naive CD8 cells, and terminally differentiated effector memory CD45RA+ cells were excluded. Each subset's genomic DNA was split evenly across several immunoSEQ plates. The assay was immunoSEQ multiplex PCR, and TCRdb's table has in-frame clones only and misses some. The sample shows 600,000 or so clones, 95% to 98% of them seen only once. The receptor was derived from a man aged 30-40 years in good health. V and J are TRBV6-5 and TRBJ2-1; 8 bases are shared with TRBD2. Sequencing was performed on naive CD8+ T cells sorted from blood. The chain's CDR3 is CASSTGRDNEQFF. DNA for the CDR3: TGTGCCAGCAGCACCGGGAGGGACAATGAGCAGTTCTTC.